This TCR beta chain was identified in a study of beta chain features in type 1 diabetes. On the study more broadly: Patients and healthy donors were similar in age, gender and cell yields. General study findings and limits: Reads derived from cDNA could over-represent cells showing high TCR expression. Any HLA-type effect on TCRB rearrangement remained unresolved here. Shortening of TCRB CDR3s, moderate but significant, appeared in all four CD4+ subsets of Type 1 diabetes patients.

This CDR3 comprises 12 residues. The germline V gene has CDR1 MNHEY and CDR2 SVGAGI. The sample holds a few counts of this clone. Its antigen remains unknown. Mismatch with germline at one junction end may stem from a read error. Expressed TCRB transcripts got sequenced, as all isolated RNA was reverse transcribed. Approximately 3.6 million reads, on average, came from each naive, central memory and regulatory T cell sample. Data came from immunoSEQ multiplex PCR; TCRdb stores just in-frame clones and leaves some out. There are approximately 600,000 clones in the sample; about an eighth occur only once, and around 0.12% lies in the top ten.

The sequenced sample consisted of naive CD4+ T cells from blood. This TCR was sampled from a man aged 25-45 years with type 1 diabetes. V and J are TRBV6-5 and TRBJ2-1; D gene ambiguous. CDR3 amino acids: CASSLDTYLMVF. The CDR3 DNA reads TGTGCCAGCAGTCTCGACACTTACCTCATGGTCTTC.